This T cell receptor beta chain originates from a study of T cell repertoires in cytomegalovirus infection. Study context: CMV infection and matching HLA type were both indicated by public TCR beta signatures.

Germline V gene lookup returns CDR1 LNHNV and CDR2 YYDKDF (reference sequence). The CDR3 has 17 amino acids. Trimming pared 0 bases from V and 2 bases from J, leaving 13 bases between. Study observations and caveats: Ex vivo responses were dominated by HLA-C-restricted CMV-specific TCR beta clonotypes.

This clonotype has more than one count but fewer than ten. Its antigen is currently unknown. A single record per CDR3 protein comes from TCRdb applying MiXCR to the reads. This table holds about 450,000 distinct CDR3 sequences, about 33% found once. The V call is TRBV15, the J call TRBJ1-4; a weak D match, TRBD1 (5 bases). The origin of this receptor is a human donor in good health (CMV status not recorded). Some clones in this sample may be carry-over from other donors' samples. Sequenced material: PBMCs. The CDR3 DNA sequence: TGTGCCACCAGCAGAGATCTCCAGGGACGGACTAATGAAAAACTGTTTTTT. This codes for CATSRDLQGRTNEKLFF. Full variable domain (missing parts from reference TRBV15 and TRBJ1-4): DAMVIQNPRYQVTQFGKPVTLSCSQTLNHNVMYWYQQKSSQAPKLLFHYYDKDFNNEADTPDNFQSRRPNTSFCFLDIRSPGLGDTAMYLCATSRDLQGRTNEKLFFGSGTQLSVL.